These T cell receptor beta chains were read from a single sample in a study of T cell repertoires in cytomegalovirus infection. MiXCR, applied by TCRdb to the reads, yields one record per CDR3 protein. The sample contains about 310,000 distinct CDR3 sequences, more than 20% of which appear only once. These receptors lack a known antigen. The sequenced sample was cultured PBMCs, obtained from culture after CMV antigen stimulation. These receptors originate from a human donor in good health (CMV status not recorded). Some clones in this sample may be carry-over from other donors' samples. CDR3s include the opening cysteine and the closing phenylalanine or tryptophan. Each record gives: J gene, V gene, D gene, clone size, CDR3 protein, CDR3 DNA. The D gene is left open where the match is weak. Size tells how often a clone was seen (once, few, many) or the class of an expanded clone, and some rows leave it out.

j_gene: TRBJ1-1
v_gene: TRBV19
d_gene: .
abundance: many
CDR3aa: CASSMRQNTEAFF
CDR3nt: TGTGCCAGTAGTATGCGACAGAACACTGAAGCTTTCTTT

j_gene: TRBJ2-2
v_gene: TRBV19
d_gene: TRBD1
abundance: few
CDR3aa: CASSIKGQGASGELFF
CDR3nt: TGTGCCAGTAGTATAAAAGGACAGGGGGCGAGCGGGGAGCTGTTTTTT

j_gene: TRBJ2-1
v_gene: TRBV6-2/TRBV6-3
d_gene: TRBD2
abundance: .
CDR3aa: CASTSGTFSYNEQFF
CDR3nt: TGTGCCAGCACCAGCGGGACTTTCTCCTACAATGAGCAGTTCTTC

j_gene: TRBJ2-2
v_gene: TRBV7-3
d_gene: TRBD1
abundance: medium-sized
CDR3aa: CASSVRQGAGELFF
CDR3nt: TGTGCCAGCAGCGTCCGACAGGGGGCCGGGGAGCTGTTTTTT

j_gene: TRBJ2-3
v_gene: TRBV4-2
d_gene: TRBD2
abundance: .
CDR3aa: CASSGSSGTDTQYF
CDR3nt: TGTGCCAGCAGCGGTTCTAGCGGAACAGATACGCAGTATTTT

j_gene: TRBJ2-1
v_gene: TRBV20-1
d_gene: TRBD2
abundance: few
CDR3aa: CSARTSGSRDEQFF
CDR3nt: TGCAGTGCTAGGACTAGCGGGAGTCGGGATGAGCAGTTCTTC

j_gene: TRBJ2-1
v_gene: TRBV7-3
d_gene: .
abundance: few
CDR3aa: CASSPGSRDSYNEQFF
CDR3nt: TGTGCCAGCAGCCCAGGAAGTAGGGACTCCTACAATGAGCAGTTCTTC

j_gene: TRBJ1-5
v_gene: TRBV10-3
d_gene: .
abundance: few
CDR3aa: CAISESGPQHF
CDR3nt: TGTGCCATCAGTGAGTCCGGGCCCCAGCATTTT

j_gene: TRBJ2-3
v_gene: TRBV11-3
d_gene: .
abundance: many
CDR3aa: CASSFTTRTGADTQYF
CDR3nt: TGTGCCAGCAGCTTCACCACCCGAACCGGGGCAGATACGCAGTATTTT

j_gene: TRBJ2-6
v_gene: TRBV10-1
d_gene: .
abundance: .
CDR3aa: CASSPGGIGANVLTF
CDR3nt: TGCGCCAGCAGTCCCGGAGGGATAGGGGCCAACGTCCTGACTTTC

j_gene: TRBJ1-5
v_gene: TRBV28
d_gene: TRBD1
abundance: .
CDR3aa: CASTQSQGHKPQHF
CDR3nt: TGTGCCAGCACCCAGTCACAGGGGCATAAGCCCCAGCATTTT

j_gene: TRBJ2-1
v_gene: TRBV6-2/TRBV6-3
d_gene: TRBD2
abundance: many
CDR3aa: CASRSGLAGLYNEQFF
CDR3nt: TGTGCCAGCAGATCCGGACTAGCGGGCCTCTACAATGAGCAGTTCTTC

j_gene: TRBJ2-1
v_gene: TRBV19
d_gene: TRBD2
abundance: .
CDR3aa: CASSMRTSGRWNEQFF
CDR3nt: TGTGCCAGTAGTATGAGGACTAGCGGGAGATGGAATGAGCAGTTCTTC

j_gene: TRBJ1-5
v_gene: TRBV24-1
d_gene: .
abundance: .
CDR3aa: CATSAGASNQPQHF
CDR3nt: TGTGCCACCAGTGCAGGGGCTAGCAATCAGCCCCAGCATTTT

j_gene: TRBJ2-3
v_gene: TRBV19
d_gene: .
abundance: .
CDR3aa: CASSIPGLGGKYF
CDR3nt: TGTGCCAGTAGTATCCCAGGACTAGGGGGCAAGTATTTT

j_gene: TRBJ2-1
v_gene: TRBV6-2/TRBV6-3
d_gene: TRBD2
abundance: few
CDR3aa: CASSENTGLAGYNEQFF
CDR3nt: TGTGCCAGCAGTGAAAATACGGGACTAGCGGGTTACAATGAGCAGTTCTTC

j_gene: TRBJ1-4
v_gene: TRBV12-3/TRBV12-4
d_gene: TRBD1
abundance: .
CDR3aa: CASSPGQGAGLGEKLFF
CDR3nt: TGTGCCAGCAGTCCGGGACAGGGGGCGGGTCTGGGAGAAAAACTGTTTTTT

j_gene: TRBJ2-5
v_gene: TRBV6-5
d_gene: .
abundance: .
CDR3aa: CASSYRETSGETQYF
CDR3nt: TGTGCCAGCAGTTACAGAGAGACAAGTGGAGAGACCCAGTACTTC

j_gene: TRBJ1-4
v_gene: TRBV7-8
d_gene: .
abundance: .
CDR3aa: CASSSEAANEKLFF
CDR3nt: TGTGCCAGCAGCTCGGAGGCGGCTAATGAAAAACTGTTTTTT

j_gene: TRBJ1-3
v_gene: TRBV15
d_gene: .
abundance: .
CDR3aa: CATSRDSGNTIYF
CDR3nt: TGTGCCACCAGCAGAGATTCCGGAAACACCATATATTTT

j_gene: TRBJ2-2
v_gene: TRBV5-1
d_gene: .
abundance: .
CDR3aa: CASSLGAFRVTGELFF
CDR3nt: TGCGCCAGCAGCTTAGGAGCCTTCAGAGTCACCGGGGAGCTGTTTTTT

j_gene: TRBJ1-1
v_gene: TRBV7-9
d_gene: .
abundance: many
CDR3aa: CASSADRANTEAFF
CDR3nt: TGTGCCAGCAGCGCAGACAGAGCAAACACTGAAGCTTTCTTT

j_gene: TRBJ2-1
v_gene: TRBV15
d_gene: .
abundance: .
CDR3aa: CATTRFRGGGGGNEQFF
CDR3nt: TGTGCCACCACCAGATTCCGAGGGGGGGGTGGGGGCAATGAGCAGTTCTTC

j_gene: TRBJ1-1
v_gene: TRBV12-3/TRBV12-4
d_gene: .
abundance: few
CDR3aa: CASSLPQFNTEAFF
CDR3nt: TGTGCCAGCAGCCTCCCACAATTCAACACTGAAGCTTTCTTT

j_gene: TRBJ2-1
v_gene: TRBV6-2/TRBV6-3
d_gene: TRBD2
abundance: .
CDR3aa: CASSYGSGGYGNEQFF
CDR3nt: TGTGCCAGCAGTTACGGGTCGGGAGGGTACGGCAATGAGCAGTTCTTC

j_gene: TRBJ2-2
v_gene: TRBV18
d_gene: .
abundance: .
CDR3aa: CARLQVTHLNTGELFF
CDR3nt: TGTGCCAGATTACAAGTGACACATTTGAACACCGGGGAGCTGTTTTTT

j_gene: TRBJ1-2
v_gene: TRBV7-9
d_gene: TRBD1
abundance: once
CDR3aa: CASSGQGAIPNYGYTF
CDR3nt: TGTGCCAGCAGCGGACAGGGGGCCATACCCAACTATGGCTACACCTTC

j_gene: TRBJ2-7
v_gene: TRBV7-2
d_gene: TRBD1
abundance: many
CDR3aa: CASSQTGTGVYEQYF
CDR3nt: TGTGCCAGCAGCCAAACCGGGACAGGGGTCTACGAGCAGTACTTC

j_gene: TRBJ2-2
v_gene: TRBV20-1
d_gene: .
abundance: .
CDR3aa: CSARDLGNTGELFF
CDR3nt: TGCAGTGCTAGAGACCTGGGGAACACCGGGGAGCTGTTTTTT

j_gene: TRBJ2-3
v_gene: TRBV6-2/TRBV6-3
d_gene: .
abundance: .
CDR3aa: CASNDPGAGTDTQYF
CDR3nt: TGTGCCAGCAATGACCCGGGGGCCGGCACAGATACGCAGTATTTT

j_gene: TRBJ2-7
v_gene: TRBV7-2
d_gene: TRBD1
abundance: many
CDR3aa: CASSLTGLANYEQYF
CDR3nt: TGTGCCAGCAGCTTGACAGGGTTGGCAAACTACGAGCAGTACTTC